What follows describes a single T cell receptor beta chain. The antigen is undetermined. The PCR used 60 Vbeta and 13 Jbeta primers. Produced via immunoSEQ multiplex PCR; TCRdb's table is partial and in-frame only. The repertoire holds some 200,000 clones, roughly 87% seen once, with around 0.21% in the top ten. The record originates from a study of cytomegalovirus exposure and HLA in healthy donors. At the level of the study: HLA-typed donors were the source of 83 million or so unique TCRs, which an early data release held. Study observations and caveats: In a later analysis, TCR beta V- and J-gene trimming showed a link to a missense DCLRE1C variant.

When sampled, the donors appeared nominally healthy, though they likely had unrecorded immune exposures. The TCR was taken from a girl under three years old in good health and CMV-seronegative. Material: PBMCs.

The CDR3: CASSLLVPHEQYF. For the CDR3, the DNA is TGTGCCAGCAGCTTACTAGTACCCCACGAGCAGTACTTC. The rearrangement joins TRBV11-2 to TRBJ2-7, with D unresolved. This CDR3 is built from 13 residues. Germline V CDR1 and CDR2: SGHAT, FQNNGV. V gave up 2 bases and J gave up 5 bases, with 10 bases separating them.